Listed below are T cell receptor beta chains from one sample, sequenced in a study of control samples from healthy donors and cancer patients. Libraries were prepared by immunoSEQ multiplex PCR; TCRdb keeps only in-frame clonotypes and omits some of them. This table has 100,000 or so clones, roughly 92% appearing once. The sequenced sample consisted of blood. All receptors derive from a woman in her twenties or thirties in good health. Both conserved end residues are part of each CDR3. The D gene is left open where the match is weak. Some rows mark clone size as missing; the rest say once, few, many or name a class of expanded clone.

J: TRBJ1-5; V: TRBV7-9; D: NA; size: NA; CDR3: CASTLAGSNQPQHF; DNA: TGTGCCAGCACCCTAGCGGGTAGCAATCAGCCCCAGCATTTT
J: TRBJ2-7; V: TRBV27; D: TRBD2; size: NA; CDR3: CASSLLLAGGPYEQYF; DNA: TGTGCCAGCAGTTTATTATTAGCGGGGGGCCCCTACGAGCAGTACTTC
J: TRBJ1-4; V: TRBV30; D: NA; size: NA; CDR3: CAWSSEKLFF; DNA: TGTGCCTGGAGTTCCGAAAAACTGTTTTTT
J: TRBJ1-5; V: TRBV6-5; D: NA; size: NA; CDR3: CASSQQGSNQPQHF; DNA: TGTGCCAGCAGCCAACAGGGTTCCAATCAGCCCCAGCATTTT
J: TRBJ2-7; V: TRBV27; D: TRBD1; size: NA; CDR3: CASSPWTGGYEQYF; DNA: TGTGCCAGCAGCCCTTGGACAGGGGGTTACGAGCAGTACTTC
J: TRBJ1-5; V: TRBV30; D: NA; size: NA; CDR3: CAWSRDVAAQHF; DNA: TGTGCCTGGAGCAGGGATGTGGCGGCCCAGCATTTT
J: TRBJ1-2; V: TRBV25-1; D: NA; size: NA; CDR3: CASSESGGSYGYTF; DNA: TGTGCCAGCAGTGAATCGGGGGGGTCTTATGGCTACACCTTC
J: TRBJ1-2; V: TRBV2; D: TRBD1; size: NA; CDR3: CASMETGGLYGYTF; DNA: TGTGCCAGCATGGAGACAGGGGGCTTGTATGGCTACACCTTC
J: TRBJ1-6; V: TRBV20-1; D: NA; size: NA; CDR3: CSASHGRGSPLHF; DNA: TGCAGTGCTAGTCACGGCAGGGGATCACCCCTCCACTTT
J: TRBJ1-2; V: TRBV28; D: NA; size: NA; CDR3: CASSLQEWRRTF; DNA: TGTGCCAGCAGCTTACAGGAGTGGCGACGGACCTTC
J: TRBJ2-6; V: TRBV10-3; D: NA; size: once; CDR3: CAIMLAGANVLTF; DNA: TGTGCCATCATGCTAGCTGGGGCCAACGTCCTGACTTTC
J: TRBJ2-7; V: TRBV6-5; D: TRBD1; size: NA; CDR3: CASSLDRGGYEQYF; DNA: TGTGCCAGCAGTTTGGACAGGGGCGGCTACGAGCAGTACTTC
J: TRBJ2-7; V: TRBV27; D: TRBD1; size: NA; CDR3: CASSPAGTGGFYEQYF; DNA: TGTGCCAGCAGTCCCGCCGGGACAGGGGGCTTTTACGAGCAGTACTTC
J: TRBJ1-1; V: TRBV20-1; D: TRBD1; size: NA; CDR3: CSASPGTGKVAFF; DNA: TGCAGTGCTAGTCCCGGGACAGGGAAAGTAGCTTTCTTT
J: TRBJ1-3; V: TRBV30; D: NA; size: NA; CDR3: CAWSGRSAGNTIYF; DNA: TGTGCCTGGAGTGGCCGGTCGGCTGGAAACACCATATATTTT
J: TRBJ1-5; V: TRBV19; D: NA; size: NA; CDR3: CASSRREFNQPQHF; DNA: TGTGCCAGTAGCCGCAGGGAGTTCAATCAGCCCCAGCATTTT
J: TRBJ1-2; V: TRBV3-1/TRBV3-2; D: TRBD1; size: few; CDR3: CASSQIGQGAGYTF; DNA: TGTGCCAGCAGCCAAATCGGACAGGGGGCTGGCTACACCTTC
J: TRBJ2-5; V: TRBV7-2; D: NA; size: NA; CDR3: CASSLTWETQYF; DNA: TGTGCCAGCAGTTTAACATGGGAGACCCAGTACTTC
J: TRBJ2-3; V: TRBV9; D: NA; size: NA; CDR3: CASSVAGRTDTQYF; DNA: TGTGCCAGCAGCGTAGCGGGGCGCACAGATACGCAGTATTTT
J: TRBJ1-6; V: TRBV30; D: NA; size: NA; CDR3: CAHQAQGDFLSSYNSPLHF; DNA: TGTGCCCATCAAGCCCAGGGAGATTTCCTCAGCTCCTATAATTCACCCCTCCACTTT
J: TRBJ1-1; V: TRBV7-3; D: NA; size: NA; CDR3: CASSSKGGVGLGLEAFF; DNA: TGTGCCAGCAGCTCTAAGGGGGGCGTAGGACTAGGCCTTGAAGCTTTCTTT
J: TRBJ1-6; V: TRBV5-1; D: NA; size: NA; CDR3: CASSLEAENSPLHF; DNA: TGCGCCAGCAGCTTGGAGGCAGAGAATTCACCCCTCCACTTT
J: TRBJ2-7; V: TRBV10-3; D: TRBD1; size: NA; CDR3: CAISSLDRGHEQYF; DNA: TGTGCCATCAGCAGCCTGGACAGGGGGCACGAGCAGTACTTC
J: TRBJ1-1; V: TRBV5-1; D: NA; size: NA; CDR3: CTSSPRGGDTEAFF; DNA: TGCACCAGCAGCCCGAGGGGGGGAGACACTGAAGCTTTCTTT
J: TRBJ1-1; V: TRBV9; D: NA; size: NA; CDR3: CASSVGNRGSNTEAFF; DNA: TGTGCCAGCAGCGTAGGGAATAGGGGCTCCAACACTGAAGCTTTCTTT
J: TRBJ1-1; V: TRBV20-1; D: NA; size: NA; CDR3: CSASFQILNTEAFF; DNA: TGCAGTGCTAGTTTCCAGATTCTAAACACTGAAGCTTTCTTT
J: TRBJ1-2; V: TRBV29-1; D: NA; size: NA; CDR3: CSTYSYGYTF; DNA: TGCAGCACGTACAGCTATGGCTACACCTTC
J: TRBJ2-1; V: TRBV4-1; D: TRBD1; size: NA; CDR3: CASSLRDRGNNEQFF; DNA: TGCGCCAGCAGCCTCCGGGACAGGGGGAACAATGAGCAGTTCTTC
J: TRBJ2-7; V: TRBV18; D: NA; size: NA; CDR3: CASTGRPSYEQYF; DNA: TGTGCCAGCACTGGACGGCCTTCCTACGAGCAGTACTTC
J: TRBJ1-4; V: TRBV6-1; D: NA; size: NA; CDR3: CASSEAGGTASEKLFF; DNA: TGTGCCAGCAGTGAAGCTGGTGGGACCGCTAGTGAAAAACTGTTTTTT
J: TRBJ1-6; V: TRBV28; D: NA; size: NA; CDR3: CASSHRVGAGNSALHF; DNA: TGTGCCAGCAGCCACCGAGTAGGGGCCGGTAATTCGGCCCTCCACTTT
J: TRBJ1-2; V: TRBV25-1; D: NA; size: NA; CDR3: CASSSAGVTVGYTF; DNA: TGTGCCAGCAGTTCAGCGGGAGTCACGGTCGGCTACACCTTC
J: TRBJ2-1; V: TRBV27; D: NA; size: NA; CDR3: CASGGPYNEQFF; DNA: TGTGCCAGCGGAGGTCCCTACAATGAGCAGTTCTTC
J: TRBJ2-3; V: TRBV5-1; D: NA; size: NA; CDR3: CASRAGITDTQYF; DNA: TGCGCCAGCAGGGCGGGGATCACAGATACGCAGTATTTT
J: TRBJ1-6; V: TRBV7-3; D: NA; size: few; CDR3: CASSEYRVSPLHF; DNA: TGTGCCAGCAGCGAATACAGGGTCTCACCCCTCCACTTT
J: TRBJ1-3; V: TRBV6-5; D: NA; size: NA; CDR3: CAVPKRGTGNTIYF; DNA: TGTGCCGTACCAAAGAGGGGAACTGGAAACACCATATATTTT
J: TRBJ2-2; V: TRBV5-1; D: TRBD1; size: once; CDR3: CASSLQGASTGELFF; DNA: TGCGCCAGCAGCTTACAGGGGGCGAGCACCGGGGAGCTGTTTTTT
J: TRBJ1-4; V: TRBV5-5; D: NA; size: NA; CDR3: CASSLAAEKLFF; DNA: TGTGCCAGCAGCTTGGCGGCTGAAAAACTGTTTTTT
J: TRBJ2-3; V: TRBV15; D: TRBD2; size: NA; CDR3: CATSRTSGGTSTDTQYF; DNA: TGTGCCACCAGCAGAACTAGCGGTGGGACTAGCACAGATACGCAGTATTTT
J: TRBJ1-6; V: TRBV9; D: TRBD1; size: NA; CDR3: CASSVGQENSPLHF; DNA: TGTGCCAGCAGCGTGGGACAGGAAAACTCACCCCTCCACTTT
J: TRBJ2-3; V: TRBV29-1; D: TRBD2; size: once; CDR3: CSVEGLAGMSTDTQYF; DNA: TGCAGCGTTGAAGGACTAGCGGGTATGAGCACAGATACGCAGTATTTT
J: TRBJ1-5; V: TRBV6-1; D: NA; size: NA; CDR3: CASSEAVSGQPQHF; DNA: TGTGCCAGCAGTGAAGCGGTTTCTGGTCAGCCCCAGCATTTT
J: TRBJ2-1; V: TRBV9; D: TRBD2; size: NA; CDR3: CASSTTERREVGSYNEQFF; DNA: TGTGCCAGCAGCACAACTGAACGGCGGGAGGTCGGTAGCTACAATGAGCAGTTCTTC
J: TRBJ2-1; V: TRBV5-4; D: NA; size: NA; CDR3: CASSLAGSRSYNEQFF; DNA: TGTGCCAGCAGCTTGGCGGGCAGCCGCTCCTACAATGAGCAGTTCTTC